The T cell receptor (beta chain) described here comes from a study of T-cell reconstitution after alpha-beta-depleted transplantation in children. This CDR3 region has 16 residues. V gave up 6 bases and J gave up 0 bases; unmatched junction bases: 3. The library targeted TCRbeta and was prepared with unique molecular identifiers. MiXCR, applied by TCRdb to the PCR reads, yields one record per CDR3 protein. The sample includes approximately 630,000 distinct CDR3 sequences, roughly 14% of them seen just once. Overall study findings and caveats: Certain patients had high TCRbeta diversity at day 60, and it came from recipient T cells and thymic progenitors that survived. Reported findings indicate that, about two months after transplant, alpha-beta T cells came from several hundred expanded clones, which were derived from non-depleted graft cells. After one year, T-cell counts and TCRbeta diversity mostly came from new T cells.

Comments on this clonotype: Its antigen is unknown.

The sample here was PBMCs, taken before TCRalphabeta/CD19-depleted stem cell transplant. The gene calls are TRBV12-3 or TRBV12-4 and TRBJ1-4; 11 bases are a match to TRBD1. This TCR was sampled from a girl between 2 and 10 years old with congenital amegakaryocytic thrombocytopenia, due to receive a stem cell transplant. DNA for the CDR3: TGTGCCAGCAGAGGACAGGGGGCGTCAACTAATGAAAAACTGTTTTTT. This sequence encodes CASRGQGASTNEKLFF.